A selection of T cell receptor beta chains follows, all from one sample in a study of ipilimumab plus nivolumab after autologous stem cell transplantation. TCRdb's copy holds only in-frame clones and misses some; the assay was immunoSEQ multiplex PCR. The sample carries 15,000 to 20,000 clones, around 80% recorded once. Sequenced material: PBMCs, taken in a trial of ipilimumab plus nivolumab as post-transplant consolidation. The receptors stem from a male donor with diffuse large B-cell lymphoma. Each CDR3 is given without its conserved first and last residue. A D gene is named only where the DNA matches it firmly.

j_gene	v_gene	d_gene	CDR3aa
TRBJ1-3	TRBV28	NA	ASRSASSGNTIY
TRBJ2-2	TRBV5-1	TRBD1	ASSLDPGQGGLGELF
TRBJ1-5	TRBV2	NA	ASGRGGRQPQH
TRBJ1-2	TRBV5-1	TRBD1	ASSLGGQSGYT
TRBJ2-2	TRBV7-8	NA	ASSFGTGELF
TRBJ1-2	TRBV7-3	NA	ASSPTGDRVHGYT
TRBJ1-2	TRBV23-1	NA	ASSQSAPGDICYT
TRBJ2-5	TRBV5-1	TRBD1	ASSSTGGGETQY
TRBJ2-3	TRBV7-2	NA	ASSQFGGQYTQY
TRBJ1-4	TRBV19	TRBD1	ASSGGQGFEKLF
TRBJ1-1	TRBV4-2	NA	ASSQEEGTEAF
TRBJ1-1	TRBV5-1	NA	ASSFHPGNTEAF
TRBJ1-2	TRBV6-1	TRBD1	ASSVSTGYGYT
TRBJ1-2	TRBV7-9	NA	ASSSIFGTAYGYT
TRBJ1-1	TRBV5-1	NA	ASSFRGGSTEAF
TRBJ2-5	TRBV5-1	NA	ASSLTPAGGGETQY
TRBJ2-3	TRBV5-1	NA	ASSSTDTQY
TRBJ1-1	TRBV27	NA	ASSLKDMNTEAF
TRBJ2-7	TRBV12-5	NA	ASGLALDRTYSYEQY
TRBJ1-1	TRBV5-6	TRBD1	ASSRGDRGAAF
TRBJ2-7	TRBV7-2	NA	ASSTRLGYEQY
TRBJ2-5	TRBV18	NA	ASSLLGGEETQY
TRBJ1-4	TRBV7-3	NA	ASSRNVLWEQWWVTNEKLF
TRBJ1-1	TRBV19	NA	ASSNYLDKLNTEAF
TRBJ1-6	TRBV7-9	NA	ASSSGGFSGSPLH
TRBJ2-7	TRBV27	NA	ASGGTGYEQY
TRBJ1-1	TRBV28	NA	ASSLRRRDTEAF
TRBJ2-2	TRBV19	NA	ASSRGRSTGELF
TRBJ2-1	TRBV30	TRBD2	AWSPPGTTNEQF
TRBJ1-2	TRBV4-2	TRBD1	ASSPLQQGNYGYT
TRBJ1-4	TRBV4-2	NA	ASSQDKETLR
TRBJ2-5	TRBV7-9	NA	ASSFREETQY
TRBJ1-6	TRBV19	NA	ASRRPGSNSPLH
TRBJ1-1	TRBV29-1	NA	SVHGGSTEAF
TRBJ2-5	TRBV23-1	NA	ASSQNSDAAGTQY
TRBJ2-7	TRBV7-6	TRBD2	ASSQTSGGTAAEQY
TRBJ1-2	TRBV6-5	NA	ASSLGPGYGHT
TRBJ2-3	TRBV25-1	NA	ASAVEGGWGTQY
TRBJ1-6	TRBV6-4	NA	ASSERLANSPLH
TRBJ2-6	TRBV7-2	NA	ASTWRGQIVSGANVLT
TRBJ2-7	TRBV7-3	NA	ASSLLGGEDEQY
TRBJ1-1	TRBV18	NA	ASSPQGEAEAF
TRBJ2-7	TRBV5-4	NA	ASSQSAGDTYEQY
TRBJ2-1	TRBV15	TRBD1	ATSEDRALYNEQF
TRBJ2-1	TRBV18	NA	ASSPSDNEQF